One and the same sample provided the 16 T cell receptor beta chains below, sequenced in a study of cytomegalovirus exposure and HLA in healthy donors. Data came from immunoSEQ multiplex PCR; TCRdb stores just in-frame clones and leaves some out. The sample lists about 190,000 clones, 86% occurring once. Sample: PBMCs. Every receptor here comes from a young woman in good health and CMV-seronegative.

In its sample, this clone was seen once. The chain carries TRBV7-7 and TRBJ2-3; D gene uncertain. Germline-derived CDR1 and CDR2 are SSHAT and FNYEAQ (reference sequence). V was pared by 1 base and J by 6 bases, with 8 bases between. The CDR3 covers 13 residues. CDR3 nucleotides: TGTGCCAGCAGCTTAGGAGCGTTGGATACGCAGTATTTT. Encoded protein: CASSLGALDTQYF.

CDR3 DNA sequence: TGTGCCAGTAGTAAACAGAGTAGTCTGCACGAGCAGTACTTC. Its protein is CASSKQSSLHEQYF. The rearrangement uses TRBV19 and TRBJ2-7; D call uncertain. Germline-derived CDR1 and CDR2 are LNHDA and SQIVND (reference sequence). This CDR3 is built from 14 residues. V shed 4 bases and J shed 5 bases, with 15 bases lying between them. The whole variable domain, filled in from reference TRBV19 and TRBJ2-7, reads DGGITQSPKYLFRKEGQNVTLSCEQNLNHDAMYWYRQDPGQGLRLIYYSQIVNDFQKGDIAEGYSVSREKKESFPLTVTSAQKNPTAFYLCASSKQSSLHEQYFGPGTRLTVT.

The V call is TRBV7-2, the J call TRBJ1-2; the match to TRBD1 covers 9 bases. The CDR3 covers 16 residues. Germline CDR1 is SGHTA and CDR2 is FQGNSA. Trimming removed 2 bases from V and 5 bases from J; junction bases left unmatched: 9. In DNA, the CDR3 is TGTGCCAGCAGCTTAAGGGACAGGGCGATAATTTATGGCTACACCTTC. Amino acids: CASSLRDRAIIYGYTF.

This sequence joins TRBV5-1 and TRBJ2-3; the D gene is possibly TRBD1 (7 bases). The CDR3 is made up of 15 amino acids. CDR1 is SGHRS, CDR2 YFSETQ, per germline. Trimming took off 4 bases at V and 2 bases at J, with 14 bases between the two ends. CDR3 amino acids: CASSRTGDSTDTQYF. CDR3 DNA: TGCGCCAGCAGCAGAACAGGGGACTCCACAGATACGCAGTATTTT.

V is TRBV2 and J is TRBJ2-3, with a weak D call TRBD1 (6 bases). CDR1 is SNHLY and CDR2 is FYNNEI in the germline V gene. The length of the CDR3 is 16 residues. Trimming pared 1 base from V and 5 bases from J, leaving 16 bases between. The CDR3 here is CASSEVGGEVIDTQYF. CDR3 coding DNA: TGTGCCAGCAGTGAAGTAGGGGGAGAGGTGATAGATACGCAGTATTTT.

The chain combines TRBV7-2 with TRBJ2-1; D is perhaps TRBD1 (5 bases). V was pared by 3 bases and J by 5 bases, with 11 bases between. From germline, CDR1 is SGHTA and CDR2 FQGNSA. This CDR3 contains 14 residues. The CDR3 sequence: CASSFRDSHNEQFF. The CDR3 nucleotides are TGTGCCAGCAGCTTCAGGGATTCACACAATGAGCAGTTCTTC.

As concerns this clone: Different DNA sequences within this sample yield the same CDR3. This chain links TRBV11-3 with TRBJ2-3; TRBD2 agrees at 9 bases. CDR1 and CDR2 (germline): SGHNT, YENEEA. The junction had 9 bases not matched to a gene; V was cut back by 5 bases and J by 3 bases. CDR3 length equals 16 residues. The CDR3 protein is CASSLGNAGGTDTQYF. The CDR3 bases are TGTGCCAGCAGCCTCGGAAACGCGGGGGGGACAGATACGCAGTATTTT.

The chain has TRBV27 and TRBJ2-2, with 9 bases aligning to TRBD1. The V and J ends lost 0 bases and 8 bases, in that order; junction bases with no gene match: 10. CDR3 length: 17 amino acids. Germline CDR1 reads MNHEY; CDR2 reads SMNVEV (reference sequence). CDR3 amino acids: CASSLSRTGEEVGELFF. DNA for the CDR3: TGTGCCAGCAGTTTATCCCGGACAGGGGAAGAAGTTGGGGAGCTGTTTTTT.

The chain carries TRBV7-6 and TRBJ1-5; no clear D gene. Germline V gene data show CDR1 as SGHVS and CDR2 as FNYEAQ. V was trimmed by 2 bases and J by 1 base, leaving 12 bases between them. There are 16 residues in the CDR3. Here the CDR3 reads CASSLLEGGSNQPQHF. In DNA form, the CDR3 reads TGTGCCAGCAGCTTACTTGAGGGAGGAAGCAATCAGCCCCAGCATTTT. Using reference TRBV7-6 and TRBJ1-5 for the parts outside the CDR3, the full variable domain is GAGVSQSPRYKVTKRGQDVALRCDPISGHVSLYWYRQALGQGPEFLTYFNYEAQQDKSGLPNDRFSAERPEGSISTLTIQRTEQRDSAMYRCASSLLEGGSNQPQHFGDGTRLSIL.

The chain is built from TRBV7-8 and TRBJ2-2, with D maybe TRBD2 (5 bases). Germline CDR1 is SGHVS and CDR2 is FQNEAQ. The CDR3 extends over 15 amino acids. Trimming shortened V by 1 base and J by 0 bases, and 6 bases separated the two germline ends. In DNA, the CDR3 is TGTGCCAGCAGCTTAGGGACTTCGAACACCGGGGAGCTGTTTTTT. Translation gives CASSLGTSNTGELFF.

This sequence joins TRBV29-1 and TRBJ2-1, with 11 positions matching TRBD2. J was trimmed by 1 base and V by 8 bases; bases with no gene match: 1. From germline, CDR1 is SQVTM and CDR2 ANQGSEA. The CDR3 is made up of 13 amino acids. CDR3 nucleotide sequence: TGCAGCTCTAGCGGGAGGTCCTACAATGAGCAGTTCTTC. Translated: CSSSGRSYNEQFF.

The rearrangement uses TRBV27 and TRBJ2-1, with a weak D call TRBD1 (7 bases). CDR3 length: 13 amino acids. Germline V lookup: CDR1 MNHEY, CDR2 SMNVEV (reference sequence). V lost 6 bases to trimming and J lost 9 bases, with 15 bases between them. CDR3 DNA sequence: TGTGCCAGCAGCCCTAATCAGGGGGGTGAGCAGTTCTTC. As protein: CASSPNQGGEQFF.

The CDR3 here is CASTDPRGQRAFF. CDR3 bases: TGTGCCAGTACAGATCCGCGGGGGCAAAGAGCTTTCTTT. The chain is built from TRBV18 and TRBJ1-1; maybe TRBD1 (6 bases). The V end was cut by 9 bases, the J end by 10 bases, with 21 bases between. The germline CDR1 and CDR2 sequences are KGHSH and LQKENI. CDR3 length: 13 amino acids.

The chain employs TRBV27 and TRBJ1-2; possible D gene TRBD1, 6 bases. The CDR3 is made up of 18 amino acids. The germline CDR1 and CDR2 sequences are MNHEY and SMNVEV (reference sequence). With 6 bases removed from V and 8 bases from J, the gap between germline ends came to 31 bases. The CDR3 sequence is CASSPDGGHASYSFGYTF. CDR3 sequence (DNA): TGTGCCAGCAGCCCCGACGGGGGGCATGCGTCGTATTCGTTCGGCTACACCTTC.

J is TRBJ2-7 and V is TRBV9; maybe TRBD2 (6 bases). Trimming shortened V by 0 bases and J by 5 bases, and 9 bases separated the two germline ends. Germline V CDR1 and CDR2: SGDLS, YYNGEE. The CDR3 length is 13 residues. CDR3 nucleotides: TGTGCCAGCAGCGTAGATTGGAGGGACGAGCAGTACTTC. As protein: CASSVDWRDEQYF.

CDR3 in DNA: TGCAGCGTTGATGCCGTCAGCCTGGGGGGGGATGGCTACACCTTC. The encoded protein is CSVDAVSLGGDGYTF. This chain connects TRBV29-1 to TRBJ1-2; D possibly corresponds to TRBD1 (5 bases). Trimming took off 3 bases at V and 6 bases at J, with 20 bases between the two ends. CDR1 and CDR2 from the germline V gene are SQVTM and ANQGSEA. The CDR3 has 15 amino acids.